A selection of T cell receptor beta chains follows, all from one sample in a study of CD8 T cells in ankylosing spondylitis. TCRdb recomputed calls from the 5' RACE reads with MiXCR, one row per CDR3 protein. Of around 430,000 distinct CDR3 sequences detected, roughly 17% appear once; the ten largest clones hold approximately 0.97%. The sequencing input was blood, either unsorted or a sorted T cell fraction (not recorded which). The receptors derive from a male donor with ankylosing spondylitis. CDR3s include the opening cysteine and the closing phenylalanine or tryptophan. The size entry is marked missing in some rows and otherwise reads once, few, many or a size class.

v_gene	abundance	j_gene	CDR3aa
TRBV6-1	few	TRBJ2-7	CASSESPGQLSYEQYF
TRBV3-1	NA	TRBJ2-1	CASSHWRSSYNELFF
TRBV12-3/TRBV12-4	NA	TRBJ2-7	CASSSRPGQGPSSYEQYF
TRBV7-6	NA	TRBJ2-2	CASSRTPHVTGELFF
TRBV6-5	once	TRBJ2-7	CASSYKPGVHEQYF
TRBV7-2	few	TRBJ2-7	CASANTRDSPPYEQYF
TRBV29-1	few	TRBJ1-1	CSVGGTGRVNTEAFF
TRBV11-2	few	TRBJ2-1	CASRDAIPGLASYNEQFF
TRBV12-3/TRBV12-4	NA	TRBJ2-1	CASSLRVRQNNEQFF
TRBV2	NA	TRBJ2-7	CASRKISGGPYEQYF
TRBV2	NA	TRBJ2-1	CASRPTSGDNEQFF
TRBV12-3/TRBV12-4	few	TRBJ2-2	CASSLIRLARTGELFF
TRBV7-9	NA	TRBJ2-3	CASSLKTSRDSTDTQYF
TRBV20-1	NA	TRBJ2-7	CSARGAGGSYEQYF
TRBV2	few	TRBJ2-3	CASGARFANTDTQYF
TRBV6-1	few	TRBJ2-1	CASSDYIRSSYNEQFF
TRBV30	once	TRBJ2-6	CAWTGGANVLTF
TRBV2	NA	TRBJ1-1	CASSHWGINTEAFF
TRBV7-8	NA	TRBJ1-5	CASSLEGTASNQPQHF
TRBV7-4	many	TRBJ2-1	CASRIEQFF
TRBV12-3/TRBV12-4	NA	TRBJ2-1	CASSYGLAGGPSNEQFF
TRBV5-5	NA	TRBJ1-1	CASSLGPYTEAFF
TRBV10-3	NA	TRBJ2-4	CAISEASVGRQYF
TRBV27	few	TRBJ1-5	CASRLQGNYGPQHF
TRBV24-1	few	TRBJ2-1	CATSARAAGTGHFF
TRBV11-2	NA	TRBJ2-7	CASSLYRGKRSYEQYF
TRBV27	NA	TRBJ1-4	CASSRGTGTTNEKLFF
TRBV12-3/TRBV12-4	many	TRBJ2-6	CASSLSGGANVLTF
TRBV20-1	NA	TRBJ2-7	CSARDPTGGGVNEQYF
TRBV12-3/TRBV12-4	NA	TRBJ1-1	CASSLRQGVKTEAFF
TRBV7-2	NA	TRBJ2-7	CASSESGALEQYF
TRBV2	few	TRBJ2-1	CASSLAGGGHEQFF
TRBV3-1	many	TRBJ2-2	CASSQRLAGGPGELFF
TRBV5-1	NA	TRBJ1-1	CASSFSAGSLAEAFF
TRBV9	NA	TRBJ1-1	CASSVRGDVGNTEAFF
TRBV5-1	NA	TRBJ2-1	CASSQPQGGEQFF
TRBV24-1	few	TRBJ1-5	CATSGTGGSGNQPQHF
TRBV5-1	NA	TRBJ1-1	CASSPRLGDTEAFF
TRBV4-3	NA	TRBJ2-2	CASSQEWEGRRTGELFF
TRBV24-1	few	TRBJ2-3	CATSDLGSGADTQYF
TRBV20-1	NA	TRBJ1-1	CSARVPSNKNTEAFF
TRBV20-1	few	TRBJ2-5	CSASRGGWGQETQYF
TRBV2	NA	TRBJ2-7	CAGSRATSYEQYF
TRBV18	NA	TRBJ2-1	CASSPQRGSTHEQFF
TRBV3-1	NA	TRBJ2-1	CASSLGTSGPQFF
TRBV4-3	NA	TRBJ1-4	CASSQDLQGSGLNEKLFF
TRBV14	few	TRBJ2-1	CASSQSRFGTSRFF
TRBV28	few	TRBJ1-5	CASSSGRWGNQPQHF
TRBV15	NA	TRBJ2-1	CATSRGGGQYNEQFF
TRBV5-1	NA	TRBJ1-2	CARSSGTESYGYTF
TRBV3-1	NA	TRBJ2-2	CASSQWPGELFF
TRBV25-1	NA	TRBJ1-4	CASRAQGREKLFF
TRBV20-1	few	TRBJ2-1	CSATGQVLYNEQFF
TRBV5-1	NA	TRBJ2-5	CASSSRDYRETQYF
TRBV5-1	few	TRBJ2-1	CASSLVSSSYNEQFF
TRBV5-1	few	TRBJ2-3	CASIKEPTDTQYF